This TCR beta chain is from a study of regulatory T cells in long-lasting Graves disease. The sample holds a few counts of this clonotype. Building of the TCR beta libraries involved iRepertoire HTBI primers and Arm-PCR of CDR3 regions. TCRdb re-derived calls from the multiplex PCR reads in MiXCR, one entry per CDR3 protein. Of around 400,000 distinct CDR3 sequences in the sample, around 16% were seen once. The CDR3 extends over 15 amino acids. Trimming cost V 9 bases and J 7 bases; bases outside gene matches: 14. Germline lookup yields CDR1 MDHEN and CDR2 SYDVKM. Time point specified: newly diagnosed GD, antithyroid drugs for less than 3 months. Following extraction of RNA from PBMCs, that RNA was used to make the TCR library. These records were also assigned to another study, of T cells in Graves' hyperthyroidism and ophthalmopathy. That paper notes: A lack of ophthalmopathy progression within 18 months defined stable Graves' hyperthyroidism.

V gene TRBV28 combines with J gene TRBJ2-1, with 8 bases aligning to TRBD2. The starting material was peripheral blood mononuclear cells (PBMCs), obtained at new diagnosis, from a patient treated with antithyroid drugs. The TCR originated in a woman between 35 and 50 years old with Graves disease. CDR3: CASREGQGGKNEQFF. CDR3 nucleotides: TGTGCCAGTCGGGAGGGGCAGGGAGGAAAGAATGAGCAGTTCTTC.